The 6 T cell receptor beta chains below come from one sample, sequenced in a study of cytomegalovirus exposure and HLA in healthy donors. The primer mix had 60 Vbeta and 13 Jbeta primers. TCRdb's table, derived via immunoSEQ multiplex PCR, lists solely in-frame clones and lacks some. With around 71,000 clones in the sample, the ten largest clones hold over 1.5%. The sequenced material came from PBMCs. Source of these receptors: a woman under 40 in good health and CMV-seronegative.

V usage is TRBV19 and J usage is TRBJ1-6; D remains unclear. From germline, CDR1 is LNHDA and CDR2 SQIVND (reference sequence). This CDR3 region has 13 residues. V was shortened by 6 bases and J by 4 bases, with 7 bases between the two germline ends. In DNA, the CDR3 is TGTGCCAGTAGGACGGGTTATAATTCACCCCTCCACTTT. Protein sequence: CASRTGYNSPLHF.

V and J are TRBV29-1 and TRBJ1-1; D gene ambiguous. Trimming took off 0 bases at V and 10 bases at J, with 15 bases between the two ends. The germline CDR1 and CDR2 sequences are SQVTM and ANQGSEA. CDR3 length equals 13 residues. CDR3 bases: TGCAGCGTTGAAGAGACAATGGGAGATGGAGCTTTCTTT. It codes for CSVEETMGDGAFF.

J is TRBJ2-3 and V is TRBV27; TRBD1 matches at 7 bases. V was clipped by 4 bases and J by 5 bases; unmatched bases: 12. Germline CDR1 MNHEY, CDR2 SMNVEV (reference sequence). The CDR3 is 16 amino acids. The CDR3 DNA is TGTGCCAGCAGTTCACAGGGGTCCCCTTCTGTAGATACGCAGTATTTT. Residues: CASSSQGSPSVDTQYF.

The V call is TRBV6-6, the J call TRBJ1-3; D gene ambiguous. The CDR3 is made up of 15 amino acids. CDR1 is MNHNY and CDR2 is SVGAGI in the germline V gene (reference sequence). Trimming shortened V by 2 bases and J by 0 bases, and 8 bases separated the two germline ends. The CDR3 nucleotides are TGTGCCAGCAGTTACCAACTGAGCTCTGGAAACACCATATATTTT. Amino acids: CASSYQLSSGNTIYF.

CDR3 bases: TGCAGTGCTAGAGATCAGTCTCCCCAGTACTTC. It translates to CSARDQSPQYF. The chain combines TRBV20-1 with TRBJ2-5; D gene uncertain. With 0 bases removed from V and 9 bases from J, the gap between germline ends came to 8 bases. CDR1 is DFQATT, CDR2 SNEGSKA, per germline (reference sequence). The CDR3 length is 11 residues.

The J gene is TRBJ2-7, the V gene TRBV4-2; 8 nucleotides match TRBD2. CDR1 LGHNA and CDR2 YNFKEQ come from the germline V gene. V dropped 4 bases and J dropped 2; count of bases not matched to a gene: 7. This CDR3 spans 15 amino acids. CDR3 loop: CASSLAGTYAYEQYF. The CDR3 nucleotides read TGTGCCAGCAGCCTAGCGGGAACTTACGCCTACGAGCAGTACTTC.